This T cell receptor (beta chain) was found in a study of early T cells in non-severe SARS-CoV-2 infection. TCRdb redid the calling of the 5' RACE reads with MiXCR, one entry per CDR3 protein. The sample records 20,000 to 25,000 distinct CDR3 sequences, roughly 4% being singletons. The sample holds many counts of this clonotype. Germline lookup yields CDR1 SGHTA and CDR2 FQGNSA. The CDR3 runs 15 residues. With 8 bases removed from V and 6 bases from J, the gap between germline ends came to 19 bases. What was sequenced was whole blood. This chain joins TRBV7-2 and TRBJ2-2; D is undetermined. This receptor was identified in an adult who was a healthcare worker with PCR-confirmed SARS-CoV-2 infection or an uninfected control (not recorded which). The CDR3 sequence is CASGEVLPIPGELFF. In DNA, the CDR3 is TGTGCCAGCGGCGAGGTTCTCCCAATTCCCGGGGAGCTGTTTTTT. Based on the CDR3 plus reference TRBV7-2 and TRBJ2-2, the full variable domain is GAGVSQSPSNKVTEKGKDVELRCDPISGHTALYWYRQSLGQGLEFLIYFQGNSAPDKSGLPSDRFSAERTGGSVSTLTIQRTQQEDSAVYLCASGEVLPIPGELFFGEGSRLTVL.